This T cell receptor (beta chain) was observed in a study of blood T cell repertoires in COVID-19. Overall study: Some COVID-19 samples were acute and others convalescent; all came from the United States, Italy and Spain. The analysed material was cDNA or gDNA that came from T cells, B-cell-depleted T cells, or PBMCs.

Germline CDR1 SGHRS, CDR2 YFSETQ. V was pared by 0 bases and J by 4 bases, with 11 bases between. The CDR3 totals 16 residues. Authors' processing steps: Estimated nucleated cell counts came from reference gene primer amplification. Using immunoSEQ multiplex PCR, the repertoire was profiled, and TCRdb retains in-frame clones only, with some absent. The V and J calls and the clone size are those of that table, but D and trimming were determined from the DNA. The profile covers approximately 120,000 clones, with 70% to 90% appearing a single time and roughly 18% taken by the ten largest. This clone has just a few counts. Other DNA sequences in the sample encode the same CDR3.

The rearrangement links TRBV5-1 to TRBJ1-6, with a tentative D call TRBD1 (6 bases). The clonotype comes from a woman aged 55-69 years with acute or convalescent COVID-19. Sequencing input: peripheral blood. The chain's CDR3 is CASSLAGARYNSPLHF. CDR3 DNA: TGCGCCAGCAGCTTGGCAGGGGCGAGATATAATTCACCCCTCCACTTT.